The clone carrying this T cell receptor (beta chain) was seen only a few times. A read error may produce the germline difference seen at one junction end. Donors were grouped by their self-reported clinical history. This record belongs to a study of blood T cell repertoires in COVID-19. In the study overall: Specimens from acute and convalescent COVID-19 originated in the United States, Italy and Spain. From T cells, B-cell-depleted T cells, or PBMCs came the material, which was cDNA or gDNA.

The CDR3 length is 13 residues. The germline gives CDR1 ENHRY, CDR2 SYGVKD. In the source study's methods: Reference gene primer amplification in the assay estimated nucleated cell counts. Data came from immunoSEQ multiplex PCR; TCRdb stores just in-frame clones and leaves some out. Clonal size and the V and J genes are those of that table, whereas D and trimming came from the DNA. The sample records around 78,000 clones, 75% to 90% being singletons. The sample taken for sequencing was PBMCs or T cells enriched from blood (not recorded which). This sequence originates from a woman in her fifties or sixties with acute COVID-19. The chain joins TRBV10-3 to TRBJ2-2; D is perhaps TRBD1 or TRBD2 (5 bases each). CDR3 sequence: CAFRAGDTGELFF. The CDR3 DNA reads as TGTGCCTTCAGGGCGGGTGACACCGGGGAGCTGTTTTTT.